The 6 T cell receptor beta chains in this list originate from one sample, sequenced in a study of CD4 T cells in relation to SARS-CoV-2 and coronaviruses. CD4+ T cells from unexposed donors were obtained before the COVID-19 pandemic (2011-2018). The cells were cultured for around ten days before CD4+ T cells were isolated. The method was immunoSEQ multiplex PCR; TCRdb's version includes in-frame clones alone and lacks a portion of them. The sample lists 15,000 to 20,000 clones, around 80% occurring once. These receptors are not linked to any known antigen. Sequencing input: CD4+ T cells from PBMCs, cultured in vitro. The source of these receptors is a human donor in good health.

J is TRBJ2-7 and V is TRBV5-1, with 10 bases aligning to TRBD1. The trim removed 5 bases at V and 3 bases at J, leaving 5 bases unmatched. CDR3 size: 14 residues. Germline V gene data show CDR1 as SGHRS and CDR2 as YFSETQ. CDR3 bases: TGCGCCAGCAGTGGGACAGGGGAGGTCTACGAGCAGTACTTC. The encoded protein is CASSGTGEVYEQYF. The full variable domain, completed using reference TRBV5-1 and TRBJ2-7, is KAGVTQTPRYLIKTRGQQVTLSCSPISGHRSVSWYQQTPGQGLQFLFEYFSETQRNKGNFPGRFSGRQFSNSRSEMNVSTLELGDSALYLCASSGTGEVYEQYFGPGTRLTVT.

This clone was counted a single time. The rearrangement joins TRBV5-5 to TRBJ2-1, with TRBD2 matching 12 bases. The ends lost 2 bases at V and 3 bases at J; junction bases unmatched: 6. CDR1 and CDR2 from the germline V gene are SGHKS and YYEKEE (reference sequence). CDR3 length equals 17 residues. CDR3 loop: CASSFGRTSGDYNEQFF. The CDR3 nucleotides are TGTGCCAGCAGCTTTGGGCGGACTAGCGGGGACTACAATGAGCAGTTCTTC.

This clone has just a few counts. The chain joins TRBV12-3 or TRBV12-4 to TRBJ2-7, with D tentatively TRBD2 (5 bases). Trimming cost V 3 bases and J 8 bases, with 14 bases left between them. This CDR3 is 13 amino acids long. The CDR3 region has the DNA TGTGCCAGCAGTTTCGCGGTGGCTAGCAAGCAGTACTTC. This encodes CASSFAVASKQYF.

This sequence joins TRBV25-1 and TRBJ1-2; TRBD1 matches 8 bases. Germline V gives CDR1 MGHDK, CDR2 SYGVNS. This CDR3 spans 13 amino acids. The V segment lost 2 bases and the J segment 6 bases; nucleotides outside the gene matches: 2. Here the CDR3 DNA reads TGTGCCAGCAGTGAACAGACAGGGGATGGCTACACCTTC. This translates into CASSEQTGDGYTF.

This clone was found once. The CDR3 nucleotides are TGTGCCAGCAGTTTAGGCAGTGGGAGTAGCCGGGAGCTGTTTTTT. This translates into CASSLGSGSSRELFF. J is TRBJ2-2 and V is TRBV28, with D possibly being TRBD2 (5 bases). This CDR3 region has 15 residues. Germline V CDR1 and CDR2: MDHEN, SYDVKM. V was pared by 2 bases and J by 9 bases, with 16 bases between.

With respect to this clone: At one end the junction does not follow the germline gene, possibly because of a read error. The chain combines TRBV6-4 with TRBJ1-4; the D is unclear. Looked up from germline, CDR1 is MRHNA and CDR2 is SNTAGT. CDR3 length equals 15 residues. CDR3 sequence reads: CASSVVSWRKPIRVF. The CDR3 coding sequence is TGTGCCAGCAGTGTGGTTTCTTGGCGGAAACCTATAAGGGTTTTT.